This T cell receptor beta chain was obtained from a study of cytomegalovirus exposure and HLA in healthy donors. Findings and caveats of the study: The authors later found HLA-associated TCR beta chains more clonally expanded than equally common others.

Germline-derived CDR1 and CDR2 are MNHNS and SASEGT. CDR3 length: 16 amino acids. The trim removed 1 base at V and 0 bases at J, leaving 3 bases unmatched. PCR was performed using 60 Vbeta and 13 Jbeta primers. The method was immunoSEQ multiplex PCR; TCRdb's version includes in-frame clones alone and lacks a portion of them. The sample has 140,000 to 150,000 clones, 80% to 85% seen once. Comment on this clone: Its antigen is as yet unknown.

The V and J genes are TRBV6-1 and TRBJ2-3; 8 nucleotides align to TRBD2. The clonotype was recovered from a boy aged 2 to 9 in good health and CMV-seronegative. The sample comprised PBMCs. In DNA form, the CDR3 reads TGTGCCAGCAGTGAAGAAATAGCGGGGAGCACAGATACGCAGTATTTT. It yields the protein CASSEEIAGSTDTQYF.